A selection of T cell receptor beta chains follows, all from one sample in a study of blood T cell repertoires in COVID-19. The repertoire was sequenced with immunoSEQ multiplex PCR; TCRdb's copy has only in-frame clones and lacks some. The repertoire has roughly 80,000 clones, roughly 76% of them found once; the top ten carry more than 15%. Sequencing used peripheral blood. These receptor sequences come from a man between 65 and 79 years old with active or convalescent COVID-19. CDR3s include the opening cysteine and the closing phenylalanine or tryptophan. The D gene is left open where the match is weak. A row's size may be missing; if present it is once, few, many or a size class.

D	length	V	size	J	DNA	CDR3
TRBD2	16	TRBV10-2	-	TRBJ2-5	TGCGCCAGCAGTGTCTCGGCTAGCGGGGGTCAAGAGACCCAGTACTTC	CASSVSASGGQETQYF
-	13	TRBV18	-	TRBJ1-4	TGTGCCAGCTCACAGGCGGGGAACGAAAAACTGTTTTTT	CASSQAGNEKLFF
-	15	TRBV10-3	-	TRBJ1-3	TGTGCCATCAGTGACGACAGATTGGGGGGAAACACCATATATTTT	CAISDDRLGGNTIYF
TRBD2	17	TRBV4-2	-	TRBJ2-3	TGTGCCAGCAGCCAAGATCCGACTAGCGGGGGGGTAGATACGCAGTATTTT	CASSQDPTSGGVDTQYF
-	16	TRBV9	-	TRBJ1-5	TGTGCCAGCAGCGTGGGGGGATCTGAGGGCAATCAGCCCCAGCATTTT	CASSVGGSEGNQPQHF
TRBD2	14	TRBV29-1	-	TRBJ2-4	TGCAGCGTTGAAAGAGCGGGGGCCAGAAACATTCAGTACTTC	CSVERAGARNIQYF
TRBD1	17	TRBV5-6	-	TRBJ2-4	TGTGCCAGCAGCTTGGCGACAGGGGGTGGGTTCGAAAACATTCAGTACTTC	CASSLATGGGFENIQYF
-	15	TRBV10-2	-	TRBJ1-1	TGCGCCAGCAGTGAGTATCAGGGGAGGAACACTGAAGCTTTCTTT	CASSEYQGRNTEAFF
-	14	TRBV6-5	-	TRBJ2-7	TGTGCCATCGGGGGGGACAGGGTGTTGGGCGAGCAGTACTTC	CAIGGDRVLGEQYF
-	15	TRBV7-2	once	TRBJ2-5	TGTGCCAGCAGGATGGGGGCGGAGTACCAAGAGACCCAGTACTTC	CASRMGAEYQETQYF
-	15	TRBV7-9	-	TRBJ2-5	TGTGCCAGCAGCCCCAAGAGGAGGTTCGGAGAGACCCAGTACTTC	CASSPKRRFGETQYF
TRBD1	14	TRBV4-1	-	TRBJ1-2	TGCGCCAGCAGCCCCCAAGGACAGGTCTATGGCTACACCTTC	CASSPQGQVYGYTF
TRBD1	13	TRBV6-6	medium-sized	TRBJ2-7	TGTGCCAGCAGCTCAGGGGGCAGGTACGAGCAGTACTTC	CASSSGGRYEQYF
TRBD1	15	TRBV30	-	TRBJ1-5	TGTGCCTGGACCCCGGGCGGGACAGGGTACCAGCCCCAGCATTTT	CAWTPGGTGYQPQHF
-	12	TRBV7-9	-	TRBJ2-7	TGTGCCAGCAGCAGGACAGTCTACGAGCAGTACTTC	CASSRTVYEQYF
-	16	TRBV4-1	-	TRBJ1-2	TGCGCCAGCAGCCAAGTAGGAGGGGCAGGTAACTATGGCTACACCTTC	CASSQVGGAGNYGYTF
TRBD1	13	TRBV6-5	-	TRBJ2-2	TGTGCCAGCCGGGACAGAAACGCCGGGGAGCTGTTTTTT	CASRDRNAGELFF
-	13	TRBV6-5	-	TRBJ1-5	TGTGCCAGCAAAAACAGGGAACGACAGCCCCAGCATTTT	CASKNRERQPQHF
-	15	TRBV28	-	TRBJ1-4	TGTGCCAGCAGTTCCCCGCGAACTACTAATGAAAAACTGTTTTTT	CASSSPRTTNEKLFF
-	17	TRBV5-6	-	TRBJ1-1	TGTGCCAGCAGCTCAACCCTGGGGGCCATCGTAGGTACTGAAGCTTTCTTT	CASSSTLGAIVGTEAFF
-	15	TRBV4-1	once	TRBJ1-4	TGCGCCAGCAGCCAAGGACAACTCAATAATGAAAAACTGTTTTTT	CASSQGQLNNEKLFF
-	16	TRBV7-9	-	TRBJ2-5	TGTGCCAGCAGCTTAGCGGTGGCAGCGGGTCAAGAGACCCAGTACTTC	CASSLAVAAGQETQYF
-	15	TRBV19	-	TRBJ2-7	TGTGCCAGTAGTAACTCAGGGCTAGACGGGTTCGAGCAGTACTTC	CASSNSGLDGFEQYF
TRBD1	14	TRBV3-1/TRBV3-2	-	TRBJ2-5	TGTGCCAGCAGCCAAAGGGGGCCCGCAGAGACCCAGTACTTC	CASSQRGPAETQYF
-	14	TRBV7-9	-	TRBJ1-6	TGTGCCAGCAGCTTTGACAGGATGAATTCACCCCTCCACTTT	CASSFDRMNSPLHF
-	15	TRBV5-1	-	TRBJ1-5	TGCGCCAGCAGCTTGTCAACAGGCGGCAATCAGCCCCAGCATTTT	CASSLSTGGNQPQHF
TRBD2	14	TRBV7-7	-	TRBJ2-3	TGTGCGAGCGGAAGCGGGAGCTCCACAGATACGCAGTATTTT	CASGSGSSTDTQYF
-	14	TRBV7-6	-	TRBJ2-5	TGTGCCAGCAGTCTACAGGGTTTAATGGGGACCCAGTACTTC	CASSLQGLMGTQYF
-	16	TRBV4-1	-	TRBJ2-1	TGCGCCAGCAGCCAAGATCCCGGACAATACTACAATGAGCAGTTCTTC	CASSQDPGQYYNEQFF
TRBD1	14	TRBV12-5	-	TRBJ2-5	TGTGCTAGTGGTTCGGGACAGATTCAAGAGACCCAGTACTTC	CASGSGQIQETQYF
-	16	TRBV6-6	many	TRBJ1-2	TGTGCCAGCAGTCCCCTGGGGGGAATGATGACATATGGCTACACCTTC	CASSPLGGMMTYGYTF
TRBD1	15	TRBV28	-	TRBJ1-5	TGTGCCAGCAGTACCGGGACAGGGAGAGGTCCGCCCCAGCATTTT	CASSTGTGRGPPQHF
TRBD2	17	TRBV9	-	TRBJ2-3	TGTGCCAGCAGCGTTGGATGGACTAGCGGGGGGGCAGATACGCAGTATTTT	CASSVGWTSGGADTQYF
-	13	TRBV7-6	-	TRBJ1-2	TGTGCCAGCAGCTTCCAGCAGGGCTATGGCTACACCTTC	CASSFQQGYGYTF
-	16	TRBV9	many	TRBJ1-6	TGTGCCAGCAGCGTAGCCTGGGGCCGGCAACAGGAACCCCTCCACTTT	CASSVAWGRQQEPLHF
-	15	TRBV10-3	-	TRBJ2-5	TGTGCCATCAGTGATTCAGGCAGGGGCTGGGAGACCCAGTACTTC	CAISDSGRGWETQYF
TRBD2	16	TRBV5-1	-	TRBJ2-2	TGCGCCAGCAGCGGACGCTTAGCGGGGGGTACCGGGGAGCTGTTTTTT	CASSGRLAGGTGELFF
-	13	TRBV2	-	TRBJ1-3	TGTGCCAGCAGCATAGGGGGAGGAAACACCATATATTTT	CASSIGGGNTIYF
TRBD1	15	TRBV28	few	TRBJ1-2	TGTGCCACCCTCTCTACAGGGGCGGCATTAGGTGGCTACACCTTC	CATLSTGAALGGYTF